The 27 T cell receptor beta chains below all came from one sample that was sequenced in a study of vaccination effects on CD4 cells after COVID-19 (dated by TCRdb to between 2021 and 2024). The ViraFEST assay stimulated PBMC with viral peptide pools and then used TCR sequencing to identify antigen-specific CD4+ T cell clonotypes by expansion. After about 9 days of culture, CD4+ T cells were isolated with the EasySep CD4+ T cell isolation kit. Each participant received two doses of an mRNA SARS-CoV-2 vaccine, either BNT162b2 or mRNA-1273. Library prep was done by the immunoSEQ multiplex PCR assay. This is the immuneACCESS table as TCRdb keeps it, with only in-frame sequences that have V and J called. A part of the clones is gone; compared with another copy, unresolved V genes explain less than half, and the rest is unexplained. The sample has 25,000 to 35,000 clones on record, around 85% of them singletons. Approximately 6% of the sample rests with the top ten.

Antigens of these TCRs are unknown. Sequencing was performed on CD4+ T cells from PBMCs cultured with SARS-CoV-2 spike peptides, taken after COVID-19 vaccination. The sample's cell subset or site, from its label and the paper: SARS-CoV-2 spike overlapping peptide pool stimulation. Receptor source: a human donor who received a COVID-19 vaccine. Some clones in this sample may be carry-over from other donors' samples.

The chain recombines TRBV11-2 with TRBJ2-1, with 8 bases matching TRBD1. V lost 0 bases and J lost 0; bases outside the gene matches: 1. CDR1 is SGHAT and CDR2 is FQNNGV in the germline V gene. The CDR3 covers 16 residues. The CDR3 DNA reads as TGTGCCAGCAGCTTAGAACAGGGGGTCTCCTACAATGAGCAGTTCTTC. As protein: CASSLEQGVSYNEQFF.

The chain combines TRBV9 with TRBJ2-5, with a weak D call TRBD2 (5 bases). This CDR3 region has 15 residues. V was trimmed by 4 bases and J by 5 bases, leaving 18 bases between them. Germline V gene lookup returns CDR1 SGDLS and CDR2 YYNGEE. CDR3 in amino acids: CASSPRFLPGETQYF. CDR3 coding DNA: TGTGCCAGCAGCCCACGGTTCCTGCCGGGGGAGACCCAGTACTTC.

The CDR3 DNA is TGCGCCAGCAGCTATACAGGCCCAGCGGGCTACACCTTC. Protein sequence: CASSYTGPAGYTF. The chain has TRBV5-1 and TRBJ1-2, with D possibly matching TRBD1 (5 bases). The germline CDR1 and CDR2 sequences are SGHRS and YFSETQ. This CDR3 has 13 residues. Trimming left V 3 bases short and J 8 bases short, with 14 bases between.

V is TRBV29-1 and J is TRBJ2-1; TRBD2 aligns across 8 bases. Losses at the gene ends were 8 bases for V and 5 bases for J; bases not matched to a gene: 8. There are 13 residues in the CDR3. The germline V gene encodes CDR1 SQVTM and CDR2 ANQGSEA. The CDR3 here is CSTGLDNNNEQFF. CDR3 coding DNA: TGCAGCACGGGACTAGATAACAACAATGAGCAGTTCTTC.

The V gene is TRBV5-1, the J gene TRBJ2-2, with TRBD1 identical over 8 bases. Germline V lookup: CDR1 SGHRS, CDR2 YFSETQ. The CDR3 is made up of 15 amino acids. After removal of 4 bases from V and 1 base from J, the junction contained 3 bases not matched to a gene. CDR3 region: CASSPGTGNTGELFF. The CDR3 DNA reads as TGCGCCAGCAGCCCCGGGACAGGGAACACCGGGGAGCTGTTTTTT. The whole variable domain, remainder taken from reference TRBV5-1 and TRBJ2-2, is KAGVTQTPRYLIKTRGQQVTLSCSPISGHRSVSWYQQTPGQGLQFLFEYFSETQRNKGNFPGRFSGRQFSNSRSEMNVSTLELGDSALYLCASSPGTGNTGELFFGEGSRLTVL.

The genes are TRBV6-6 and TRBJ1-2; tentative D call: TRBD1 (5 bases). The length of the CDR3 is 14 residues. V lost 5 bases, J lost 4 bases, and 14 bases lay in between. The germline gives CDR1 MNHNY, CDR2 SVGAGI (reference sequence). The CDR3 DNA reads as TGTGCCAGCAGTCTAGATGAAGGGACCTATGGCTACACCTTC. Its protein product is CASSLDEGTYGYTF.

V and J are TRBV18 and TRBJ2-3, with D perhaps TRBD1 (5 bases). The CDR3 has 16 amino acids. V gave up 1 base and J gave up 5 bases, with 16 bases separating them. Germline assignment: CDR1 KGHSH and CDR2 LQKENI. CDR3 loop: CASSPRSRVSGDTQYF. In DNA form, the CDR3 reads TGTGCCAGCTCACCACGGAGCAGGGTGAGTGGAGATACGCAGTATTTT.

The chain is built from TRBV29-1 and TRBJ2-4, with TRBD2 identical over 13 bases. The CDR3 length is 17 residues. Trimming took 5 bases from V and 0 from J; bases not matched to a gene: 7. Germline values: CDR1 SQVTM, CDR2 ANQGSEA. The DNA of the CDR3 is TGCAGCGTTTCTGGGACTAGCGGGGCAGTAGCCAAAAACATTCAGTACTTC. It translates to CSVSGTSGAVAKNIQYF. Variable domain in full (rest from reference TRBV29-1 and TRBJ2-4): SAVISQKPSRDICQRGTSLTIQCQVDSQVTMMFWYRQQPGQSLTLIATANQGSEATYESGFVIDKFPISRPNLTFSTLTVSNMSPEDSSIYLCSVSGTSGAVAKNIQYFGAGTRLSVL.

The rearrangement joins TRBV15 to TRBJ1-3, with D hard to call. The CDR3 covers 14 residues. Germline-derived CDR1 and CDR2 are LNHNV and YYDKDF (reference sequence). V was trimmed by 3 bases and J by 4 bases, leaving 10 bases between them. In DNA, the CDR3 is TGTGCCACCAGCAGCCTTCAGGCCGGAAACACCATATATTTT. It specifies CATSSLQAGNTIYF.

This clone was recorded only once. The chain uses TRBV7-3 and TRBJ2-1; TRBD1 aligns across 7 bases. The CDR3 loop spans 15 amino acids. The J segment lost 5 bases and the V segment lost 5 bases, leaving 9 bases of the junction unmatched. The germline V gene has CDR1 SGHTA and CDR2 FQGTGA. The CDR3 region is CASSPGGPSNNEQFF. The CDR3 coding sequence is TGTGCCAGCAGCCCAGGGGGACCGAGTAACAATGAGCAGTTCTTC. Variable domain in full (rest from reference TRBV7-3 and TRBJ2-1): GAGVSQTPSNKVTEKGKYVELRCDPISGHTALYWYRQSLGQGPEFLIYFQGTGAADDSGLPNDRFFAVRPEGSVSTLKIQRTERGDSAVYLCASSPGGPSNNEQFFGPGTRLTVL.

The J gene is TRBJ2-2, the V gene TRBV6-4; D ambiguous. The CDR3 extends over 13 amino acids. The germline gives CDR1 MRHNA, CDR2 SNTAGT. Trimming removed 6 bases from V and 8 bases from J, with 13 bases in between. In nucleotides, the CDR3 is TGTGCCAGCAGCAATTCCGCTGGGGGGGAGCTGTTTTTT. It encodes CASSNSAGGELFF.

This clone appeared a single time. The chain employs TRBV29-1 and TRBJ2-5; 7 nucleotides line up with TRBD1. CDR1 SQVTM and CDR2 ANQGSEA come from the germline V gene. J lost 1 base, V lost 7 bases, and 12 bases had no gene match. The CDR3 is made up of 15 amino acids. The CDR3 protein is CSARTRPGGQETQYF. The CDR3 bases are TGCAGCGCTCGAACCCGTCCAGGGGGCCAAGAGACCCAGTACTTC. The variable domain in full, with the rest retrieved from reference TRBV29-1 and TRBJ2-5, is SAVISQKPSRDICQRGTSLTIQCQVDSQVTMMFWYRQQPGQSLTLIATANQGSEATYESGFVIDKFPISRPNLTFSTLTVSNMSPEDSSIYLCSARTRPGGQETQYFGPGTRLLVL.

The chain recombines TRBV2 with TRBJ1-6, with unresolved D. This CDR3 has 14 residues. Deletions cut 5 bases from V and 4 bases from J, with 9 bases between. Per the germline V gene, CDR1 is SNHLY and CDR2 is FYNNEI. The CDR3 nucleotides are TGTGCCAGCAGTACACGTGATTATAATTCACCCCTCCACTTT. Its translation is CASSTRDYNSPLHF.

This chain links TRBV9 with TRBJ2-2; D may be TRBD1 (5 bases). CDR1 and CDR2 (germline): SGDLS, YYNGEE. The CDR3 extends over 14 amino acids. V was shortened by 0 bases and J by 4 bases, with 7 bases between the two germline ends. DNA of the CDR3: TGTGCCAGCAGCGTAGATGGGGCCACCGGGGAGCTGTTTTTT. It is translated as CASSVDGATGELFF.

The chain employs TRBV2 and TRBJ2-5, with D tentatively TRBD1 (5 bases). The CDR3 runs 13 residues. The V and J ends lost 7 bases and 2 bases respectively, with 11 bases between them. Germline assignment: CDR1 SNHLY and CDR2 FYNNEI. The DNA for the CDR3 is TGTGCCAGCACCGTTACAGGACAAGAGACCCAGTACTTC. This gives the protein CASTVTGQETQYF.

The CDR3 DNA sequence: TGTGCCAGCAGCTTAGCCGGGGCGGGGGCTATTGCAGATACGCAGTATTTT. Protein sequence: CASSLAGAGAIADTQYF. The V gene is TRBV7-2, the J gene TRBJ2-3; D may be TRBD2 (7 bases). Between the trimmed V and J ends, which lost 0 bases and 4 bases, there was a span of 17 bases. The germline gives CDR1 SGHTA, CDR2 FQGNSA. This CDR3 spans 17 amino acids.

This chain connects TRBV6-5 to TRBJ2-3, with D hard to call. The V gene's germline CDR1 is MNHEY and CDR2 SVGAGI. V was shortened by 4 bases and J by 2 bases, with 13 bases between the two germline ends. The CDR3 extends over 15 amino acids. This CDR3 is CASSSGRIITDTQYF. DNA for the CDR3: TGTGCCAGCAGTTCCGGACGGATTATCACAGATACGCAGTATTTT.

The rearrangement links TRBV2 to TRBJ2-1; 12 bases agree with TRBD2. The ends lost 6 bases at V and 4 bases at J; junction bases unmatched: 4. The germline gives CDR1 SNHLY, CDR2 FYNNEI. The CDR3 has 15 amino acids. The CDR3 region is CASRELAGGYNEQFF. The CDR3 nucleotides are TGTGCCAGCAGGGAACTAGCGGGGGGTTACAATGAGCAGTTCTTC.

By frequency in the sample, this clone is medium-sized. V and J are TRBV10-3 and TRBJ1-2; D uncertain. The germline V and J ends were trimmed by 4 bases and 1 base, with 19 bases remaining between them. Germline lookup yields CDR1 ENHRY and CDR2 SYGVKD. This CDR3 has 17 amino acids. CDR3 bases: TGTGCCATCAGTGGGCCCGGGTCCTCGATACTTAACTATGGCTACACCTTC. It codes for CAISGPGSSILNYGYTF.

The J gene is TRBJ2-1, the V gene TRBV28, with D tentatively TRBD2 (5 bases). Germline V lookup: CDR1 MDHEN, CDR2 SYDVKM. CDR3 size: 15 residues. V gave up 6 bases and J gave up 8 bases, with 20 bases separating them. CDR3 amino acids: CASRLGPAKDYEQFF. In DNA form, the CDR3 reads TGTGCCAGCAGGCTCGGACCTGCAAAGGACTATGAGCAGTTCTTC.

The CDR3, as DNA: TGTGCCAGCAAACAGACAGGGGGCGGGGGTGCTAACTATGGCTACACCTTC. The encoded protein is CASKQTGGGGANYGYTF. The chain is built from TRBV27 and TRBJ1-2; 10 nucleotides line up with TRBD1. The CDR3 has 17 residues. Germline values: CDR1 MNHEY, CDR2 SMNVEV (reference sequence). V lost 7 bases to trimming and J lost 0 bases; unmatched junction nucleotides: 11.

The V call is TRBV2, the J call TRBJ1-3; 8 bases are shared with TRBD1. Germline CDR1 reads SNHLY; CDR2 reads FYNNEI. The ends lost 3 bases at V and 0 bases at J; junction bases unmatched: 4. The CDR3 loop spans 16 amino acids. The CDR3 region has the DNA TGTGCCAGCAGTGACTACAGGGGGTTCTCTGGAAACACCATATATTTT. As protein: CASSDYRGFSGNTIYF.

This clone was seen a handful of times. The chain joins TRBV19 to TRBJ2-5, with unresolved D. The V gene's germline CDR1 is LNHDA and CDR2 SQIVND (reference sequence). The V and J ends lost 3 bases and 5 bases respectively, with 10 bases between them. The CDR3 contains 13 residues. The CDR3 DNA sequence: TGTGCCAGTAGTATCGCCCCCCCCGAGACCCAGTACTTC. Encoded protein: CASSIAPPETQYF.

The V and J genes are TRBV6-1 and TRBJ2-1, with 7 bases lining up with TRBD1. The germline V gene encodes CDR1 MNHNS and CDR2 SASEGT. CDR3 length: 17 residues. Trimming cost V 4 bases and J 0 bases; bases outside gene matches: 9. The CDR3 DNA sequence: TGTGCCAGCAGTGTACCGGGACAGCCTGCCTCCTACAATGAGCAGTTCTTC. It encodes CASSVPGQPASYNEQFF.

This chain links TRBV18 with TRBJ1-6; no reliable D call. CDR3 length: 15 residues. Trimming shortened V by 3 bases and J by 5 bases, and 11 bases separated the two germline ends. Germline loops: CDR1 KGHSH, CDR2 LQKENI. The CDR3 region is CASSPQRPDNSPLHF. The CDR3 DNA is TGTGCCAGCTCACCCCAGAGACCTGATAATTCACCCCTCCACTTT.

The chain employs TRBV29-1 and TRBJ2-5; D remains unclear. The CDR3 is made up of 10 amino acids. Trimming pared 4 bases from V and 8 bases from J, leaving 8 bases between. The germline V gene encodes CDR1 SQVTM and CDR2 ANQGSEA. This CDR3 is CSVVGATQYF. CDR3 DNA: TGCAGCGTTGTCGGAGCTACCCAGTACTTC. The full variable domain, completed using reference TRBV29-1 and TRBJ2-5, is SAVISQKPSRDICQRGTSLTIQCQVDSQVTMMFWYRQQPGQSLTLIATANQGSEATYESGFVIDKFPISRPNLTFSTLTVSNMSPEDSSIYLCSVVGATQYFGPGTRLLVL.

The rearrangement uses TRBV12-3 or TRBV12-4 and TRBJ1-2; no definite D call. V was shortened by 1 base and J by 8 bases, with 11 bases between the two germline ends. The CDR3 has 13 amino acids. CDR3 DNA: TGTGCCAGCAGTTTAGTACGATGGCAGGGCTACACCTTC. Translated: CASSLVRWQGYTF.